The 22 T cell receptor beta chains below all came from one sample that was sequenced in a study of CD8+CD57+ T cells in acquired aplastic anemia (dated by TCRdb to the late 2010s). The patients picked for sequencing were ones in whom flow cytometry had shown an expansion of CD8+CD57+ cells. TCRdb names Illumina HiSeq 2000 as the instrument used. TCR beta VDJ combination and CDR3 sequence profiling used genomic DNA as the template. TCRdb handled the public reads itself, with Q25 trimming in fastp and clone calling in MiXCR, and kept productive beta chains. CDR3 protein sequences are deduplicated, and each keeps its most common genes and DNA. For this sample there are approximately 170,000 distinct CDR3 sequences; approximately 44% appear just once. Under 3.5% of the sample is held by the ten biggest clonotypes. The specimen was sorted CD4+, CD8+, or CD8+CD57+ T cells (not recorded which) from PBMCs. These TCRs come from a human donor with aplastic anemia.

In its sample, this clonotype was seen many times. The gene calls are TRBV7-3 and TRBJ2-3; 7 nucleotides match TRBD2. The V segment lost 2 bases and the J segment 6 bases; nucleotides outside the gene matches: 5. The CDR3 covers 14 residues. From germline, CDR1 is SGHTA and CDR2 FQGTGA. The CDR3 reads CASSLGGGPDTQYF. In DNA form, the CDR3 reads TGTGCCAGCAGCTTAGGGGGAGGGCCTGATACGCAGTATTTT. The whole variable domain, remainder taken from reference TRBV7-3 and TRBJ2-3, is GAGVSQTPSNKVTEKGKYVELRCDPISGHTALYWYRQSLGQGPEFLIYFQGTGAADDSGLPNDRFFAVRPEGSVSTLKIQRTERGDSAVYLCASSLGGGPDTQYFGPGTRLTVL.

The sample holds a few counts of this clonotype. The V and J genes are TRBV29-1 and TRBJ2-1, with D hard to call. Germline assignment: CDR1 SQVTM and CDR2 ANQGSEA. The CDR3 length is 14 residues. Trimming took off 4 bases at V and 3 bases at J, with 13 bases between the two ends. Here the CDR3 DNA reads TGCAGCGTTGCTCTCGGGCGCGACTACAATGAGCAGTTCTTC. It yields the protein CSVALGRDYNEQFF.

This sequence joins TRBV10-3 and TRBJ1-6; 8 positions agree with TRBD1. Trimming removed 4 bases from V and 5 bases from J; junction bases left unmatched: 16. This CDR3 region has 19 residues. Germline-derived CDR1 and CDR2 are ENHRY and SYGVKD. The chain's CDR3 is CAISASSVAQGANNSPLHF. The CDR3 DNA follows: TGTGCCATCAGTGCCAGCAGCGTAGCCCAGGGGGCTAATAATTCACCCCTCCACTTT.

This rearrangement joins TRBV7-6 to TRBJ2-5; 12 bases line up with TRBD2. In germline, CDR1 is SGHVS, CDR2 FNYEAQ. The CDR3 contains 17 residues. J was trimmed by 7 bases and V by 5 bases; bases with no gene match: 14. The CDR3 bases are TGTGCCAGCAGCCTCGGCAATCTAGCGGGGGGGACGGGGACCCAGTACTTC. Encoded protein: CASSLGNLAGGTGTQYF.

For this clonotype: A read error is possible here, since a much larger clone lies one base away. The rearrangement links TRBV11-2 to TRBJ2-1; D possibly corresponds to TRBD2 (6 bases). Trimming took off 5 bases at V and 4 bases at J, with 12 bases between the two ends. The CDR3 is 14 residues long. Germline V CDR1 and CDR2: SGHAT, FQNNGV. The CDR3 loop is CASSKDGGYNEQFF. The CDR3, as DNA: TGTGCCAGCAGCAAGGACGGGGGATACAATGAGCAGTTCTTC.

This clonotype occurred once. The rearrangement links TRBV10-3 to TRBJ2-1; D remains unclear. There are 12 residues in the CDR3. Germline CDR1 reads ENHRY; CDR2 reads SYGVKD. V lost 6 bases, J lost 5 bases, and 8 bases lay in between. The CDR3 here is CAISERDNEQFF. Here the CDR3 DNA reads TGTGCCATCAGCGAAAGAGACAATGAGCAGTTCTTC.

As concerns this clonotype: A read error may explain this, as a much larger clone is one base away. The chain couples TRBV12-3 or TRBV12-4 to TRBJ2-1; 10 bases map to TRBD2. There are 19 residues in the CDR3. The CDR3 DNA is TGTGCCGGCAGCCCGCCCATAAGTAGCGGGGGGTTTTCCTACAATGAGCAGTTCTTC. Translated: CAGSPPISSGGFSYNEQFF.

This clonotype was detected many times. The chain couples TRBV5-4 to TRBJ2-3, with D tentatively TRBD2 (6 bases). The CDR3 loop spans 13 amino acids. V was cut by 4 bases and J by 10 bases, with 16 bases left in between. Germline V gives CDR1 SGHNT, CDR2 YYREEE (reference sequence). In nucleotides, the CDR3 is TGTGCCAGCAGCCCCGCGGGGCCCGTAGCGCAGTATTTT. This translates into CASSPAGPVAQYF.

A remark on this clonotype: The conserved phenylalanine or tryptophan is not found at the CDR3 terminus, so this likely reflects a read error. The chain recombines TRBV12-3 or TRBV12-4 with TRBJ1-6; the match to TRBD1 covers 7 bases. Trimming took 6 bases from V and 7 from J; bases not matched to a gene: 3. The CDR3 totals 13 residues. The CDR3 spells CASRIRGNSPLHS. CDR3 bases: TGTGCCAGCAGAATCAGGGGGAATTCACCCCTCCACTCT.

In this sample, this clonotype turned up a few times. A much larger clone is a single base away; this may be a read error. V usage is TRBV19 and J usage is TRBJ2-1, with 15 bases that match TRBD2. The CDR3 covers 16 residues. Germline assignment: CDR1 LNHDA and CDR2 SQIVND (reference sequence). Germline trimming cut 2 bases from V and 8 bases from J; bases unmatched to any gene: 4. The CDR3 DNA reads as TGTGCCAGTAGTATAAGGACTAGCGGGAGGGGTGATGAGCAGTTCTTC. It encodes CASSIRTSGRGDEQFF.

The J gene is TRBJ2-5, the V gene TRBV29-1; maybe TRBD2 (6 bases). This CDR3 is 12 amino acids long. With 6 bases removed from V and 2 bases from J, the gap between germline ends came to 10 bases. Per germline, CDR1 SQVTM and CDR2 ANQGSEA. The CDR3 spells CSVPGVQETQYF. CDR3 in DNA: TGCAGCGTACCGGGAGTACAAGAGACCCAGTACTTC.

This CDR3 reads CAISAGNNSPLHF. In DNA form, the CDR3 reads TGTGCCATCAGTGCTGGGAATAATTCACCCCTCCACTTT. The chain carries TRBV10-3 and TRBJ1-6, with unresolved D. Trimming removed 4 bases at V and 5 bases at J, with 6 bases between. The germline V gene has CDR1 ENHRY and CDR2 SYGVKD. The CDR3 spans 13 residues.

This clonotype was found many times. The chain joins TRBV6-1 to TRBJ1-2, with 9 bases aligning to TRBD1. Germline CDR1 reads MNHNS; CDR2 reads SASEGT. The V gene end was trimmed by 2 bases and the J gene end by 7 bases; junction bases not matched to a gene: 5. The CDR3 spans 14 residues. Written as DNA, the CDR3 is TGTGCCAGCAGTGAACGCGGGACAGGGTTTGGCTACACCTTC. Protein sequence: CASSERGTGFGYTF.

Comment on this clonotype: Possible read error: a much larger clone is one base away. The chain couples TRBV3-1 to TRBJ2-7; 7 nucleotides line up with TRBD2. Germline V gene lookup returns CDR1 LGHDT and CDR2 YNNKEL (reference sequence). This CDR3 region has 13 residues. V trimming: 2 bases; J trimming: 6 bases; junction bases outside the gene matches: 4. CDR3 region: CASSQWGGSEQYV. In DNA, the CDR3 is TGTGCCAGCAGCCAATGGGGGGGTAGCGAGCAGTACGTC.

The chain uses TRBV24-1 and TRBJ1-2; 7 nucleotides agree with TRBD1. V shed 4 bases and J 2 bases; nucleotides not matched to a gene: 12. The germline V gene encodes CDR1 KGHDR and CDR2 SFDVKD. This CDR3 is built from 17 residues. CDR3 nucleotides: TGTGCCACCAGTGAAGGGGAGCGGCAGGGGGACAACTATGGCTACACCTTC. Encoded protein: CATSEGERQGDNYGYTF.

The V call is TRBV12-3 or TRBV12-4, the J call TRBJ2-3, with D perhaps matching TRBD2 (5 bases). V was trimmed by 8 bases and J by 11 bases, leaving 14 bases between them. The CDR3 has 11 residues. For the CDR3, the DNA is TGTGCCAGCCAGTCTGGAGGAGGGCAGTATTTT. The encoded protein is CASQSGGGQYF.

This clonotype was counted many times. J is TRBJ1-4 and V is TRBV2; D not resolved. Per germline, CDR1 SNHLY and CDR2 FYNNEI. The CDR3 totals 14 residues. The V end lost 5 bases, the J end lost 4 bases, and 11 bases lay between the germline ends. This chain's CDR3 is CASSLGRNNEKLFF. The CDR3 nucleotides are TGTGCCAGCAGTCTCGGCAGAAATAATGAAAAACTGTTTTTT. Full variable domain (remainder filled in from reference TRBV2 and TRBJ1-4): EPEVTQTPSHQVTQMGQEVILRCVPISNHLYFYWYRQILGQKVEFLVSFYNNEISEKSEIFDDQFSVERPDGSNFTLKIRSTKLEDSAMYFCASSLGRNNEKLFFGSGTQLSVL.

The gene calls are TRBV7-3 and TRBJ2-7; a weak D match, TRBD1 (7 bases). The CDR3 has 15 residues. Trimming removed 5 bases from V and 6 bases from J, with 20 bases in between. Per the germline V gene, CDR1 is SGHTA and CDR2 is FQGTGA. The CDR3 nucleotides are TGTGCCAGCAGCCACTACAGGGGAGGTCGAAGCGAGCAGTACTTC. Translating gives CASSHYRGGRSEQYF. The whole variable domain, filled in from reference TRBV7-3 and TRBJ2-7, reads GAGVSQTPSNKVTEKGKYVELRCDPISGHTALYWYRQSLGQGPEFLIYFQGTGAADDSGLPNDRFFAVRPEGSVSTLKIQRTERGDSAVYLCASSHYRGGRSEQYFGPGTRLTVT.

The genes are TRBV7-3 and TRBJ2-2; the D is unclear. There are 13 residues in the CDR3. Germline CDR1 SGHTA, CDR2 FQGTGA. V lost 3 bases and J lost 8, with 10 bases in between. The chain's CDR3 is CASSLHISGELFF. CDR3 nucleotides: TGTGCCAGCAGCTTGCATATATCAGGGGAGCTGTTTTTT.

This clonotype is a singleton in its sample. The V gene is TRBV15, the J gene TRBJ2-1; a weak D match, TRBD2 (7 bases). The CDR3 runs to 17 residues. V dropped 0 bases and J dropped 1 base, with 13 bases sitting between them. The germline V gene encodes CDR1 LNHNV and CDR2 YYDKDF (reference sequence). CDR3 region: CATSRDRGRGSYNEQFF. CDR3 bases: TGTGCCACCAGCAGAGATCGGGGGCGGGGGTCCTACAATGAGCAGTTCTTC.

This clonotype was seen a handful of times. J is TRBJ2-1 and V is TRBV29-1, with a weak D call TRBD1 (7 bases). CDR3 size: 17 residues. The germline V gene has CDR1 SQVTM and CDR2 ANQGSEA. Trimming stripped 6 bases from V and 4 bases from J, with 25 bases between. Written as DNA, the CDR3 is TGCAGCGTCGTACCCTGGAGGGGGCCTACCGATTACAATGAGCAGTTCTTC. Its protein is CSVVPWRGPTDYNEQFF.

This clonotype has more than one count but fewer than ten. The CDR3 region has the DNA TGTGCCACCAGCAGTACGACACCTTACGAGCAGTACTTC. It encodes CATSSTTPYEQYF. The genes are TRBV15 and TRBJ2-7; D is unclear. CDR1 and CDR2 (germline): LNHNV, YYDKDF (reference sequence). The V end was cut by 3 bases, the J end by 4 bases, with 10 bases between. This CDR3 is 13 amino acids long.